This TCR beta chain was recovered during a study of long-term antiretroviral therapy in people with HIV. Looking at the study overall: In the earliest collections, sampling predates the 2015 immediate-ART recommendation by about a decade. Whole-study results and caveats: All blood samples came from the years 2004 to 2017, possibly under older ART regimens.

It was version v3.0 of the immunoSEQ assay that was run at survey level. The table came from immunoSEQ multiplex PCR; TCRdb's copy has only in-frame clones and leaves some out. The data contain 30,000 to 50,000 clones, approximately 85% of them singletons. The germline gives CDR1 ENHRY, CDR2 SYGVKD. V shed 6 bases and J 0 bases; nucleotides not matched to a gene: 3. The CDR3 is 15 residues long. The sample holds one count of this clone. Its specificity is not known. This rearrangement joins TRBV10-3 to TRBJ2-2, with 8 positions matching TRBD2. Sequencing was performed on unsorted PBMCs, taken 3.1 years after starting antiretroviral therapy. The clonotype comes from a woman between 50 and 59 years old with HIV. The DNA of the CDR3 is TGTGCCATCAGCAGCGGGGGATCGAACACCGGGGAGCTGTTTTTT. Its translation: CAISSGGSNTGELFF.